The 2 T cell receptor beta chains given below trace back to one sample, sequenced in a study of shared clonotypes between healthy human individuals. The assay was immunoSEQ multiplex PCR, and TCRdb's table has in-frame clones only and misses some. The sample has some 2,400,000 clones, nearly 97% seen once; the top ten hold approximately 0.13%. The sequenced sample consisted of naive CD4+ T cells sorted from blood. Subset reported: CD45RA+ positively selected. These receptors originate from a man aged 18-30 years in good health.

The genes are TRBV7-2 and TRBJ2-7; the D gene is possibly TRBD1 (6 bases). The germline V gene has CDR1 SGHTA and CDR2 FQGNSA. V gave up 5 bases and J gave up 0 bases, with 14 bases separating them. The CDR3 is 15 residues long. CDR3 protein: CASSKPPQGSYEQYF. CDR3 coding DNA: TGTGCCAGCAGCAAGCCTCCACAGGGCTCCTACGAGCAGTACTTC.

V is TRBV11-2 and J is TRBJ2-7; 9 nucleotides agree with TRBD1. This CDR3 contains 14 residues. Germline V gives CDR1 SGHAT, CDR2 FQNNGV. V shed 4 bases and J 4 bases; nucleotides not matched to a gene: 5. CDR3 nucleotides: TGTGCCAGCAGCTCCGGGACAGGGATGTACGAGCAGTACTTC. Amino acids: CASSSGTGMYEQYF.